This TCR beta chain was sequenced in a study of T cell repertoires in cytomegalovirus infection. Many counts were recorded for this clonotype. The antigen remains undetermined. Germline-derived CDR1 and CDR2 are SGHTA and FQGNSA. Trimming cost V 1 base and J 5 bases, with 14 bases left between them. The CDR3 is 15 amino acids. Each CDR3 protein is one row after TCRdb ran MiXCR on the reads. Found here are approximately 990,000 distinct CDR3 sequences, 30% to 40% of them singletons; the top ten hold 10% to 15%. The input for sequencing was cultured CD8+ T cells from PBMCs, taken from culture after CMV antigen stimulation. The V call is TRBV7-2, the J call TRBJ2-5, with a weak D call TRBD1 (6 bases). The origin of this receptor is a human donor in good health (CMV status not recorded). Some clones in this sample may be carry-over from other donors' samples. This chain's CDR3 is CASSLVGGPRETQYF. CDR3 nucleotide sequence: TGTGCCAGCAGCTTAGTTGGGGGCCCCCGGGAGACCCAGTACTTC.